This T cell receptor (beta chain) was documented in a study of vaccination and CD4 T cells after COVID-19. An Oncomine TCR Beta short-read assay was used to sequence the DNA from cultured CD4+ T cells. The genomic DNA was obtained from cultured CD4+ T cells by extraction with the QIAamp micro DNA kit. TCRdb independently ran MiXCR on the PCR reads; one entry per CDR3 protein. The sample carries approximately 9,900 distinct CDR3 sequences, under 55% recorded once. In regard to this clonotype: The antigen remains unidentified.

Indicated treatment: approximately nine-day PBMC culture with coronavirus spike peptide pools or control peptides (ViraFEST assay). One should note that the unexposed donor's CD4+ T cells were collected before the COVID-19 pandemic (2011-2018). This CDR3 contains 12 residues. Per germline, CDR1 LNHDA and CDR2 SQIVND (reference sequence). The germline V and J ends were trimmed by 4 bases and 0 bases, with 3 bases remaining between them. Source material: CD4+ T cells from blood, cultured in vitro. The chain combines TRBV19 with TRBJ1-2; no clear D. This TCR came from a human donor in good health. DNA for the CDR3: TGTGCCAGTAGTAGAACTAACTATGGCTACACCTTC. It encodes CASSRTNYGYTF. Full variable domain (outside the CDR3, taken from reference TRBV19 and TRBJ1-2): DGGITQSPKYLFRKEGQNVTLSCEQNLNHDAMYWYRQDPGQGLRLIYYSQIVNDFQKGDIAEGYSVSREKKESFPLTVTSAQKNPTAFYLCASSRTNYGYTFGSGTRLTVV.